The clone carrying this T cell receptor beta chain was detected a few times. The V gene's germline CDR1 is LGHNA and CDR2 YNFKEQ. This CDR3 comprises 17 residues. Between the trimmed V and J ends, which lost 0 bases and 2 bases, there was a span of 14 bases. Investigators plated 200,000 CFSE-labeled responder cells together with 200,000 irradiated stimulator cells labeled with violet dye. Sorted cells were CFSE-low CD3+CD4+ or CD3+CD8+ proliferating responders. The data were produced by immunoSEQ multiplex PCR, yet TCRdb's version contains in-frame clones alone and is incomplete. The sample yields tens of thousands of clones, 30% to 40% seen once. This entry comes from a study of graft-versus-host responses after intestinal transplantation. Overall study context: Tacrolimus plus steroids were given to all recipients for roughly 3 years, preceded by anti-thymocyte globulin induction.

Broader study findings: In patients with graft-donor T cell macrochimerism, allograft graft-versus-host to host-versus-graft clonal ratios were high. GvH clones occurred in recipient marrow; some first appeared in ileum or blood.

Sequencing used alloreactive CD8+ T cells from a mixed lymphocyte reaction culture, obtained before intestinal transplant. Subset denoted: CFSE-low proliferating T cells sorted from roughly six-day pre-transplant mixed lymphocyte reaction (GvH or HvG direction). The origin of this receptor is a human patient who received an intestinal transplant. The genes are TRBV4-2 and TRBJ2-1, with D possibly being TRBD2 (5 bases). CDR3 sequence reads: CASSQESTRSAYNEQFF. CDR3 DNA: TGTGCCAGCAGCCAAGAATCAACTAGATCCGCCTACAATGAGCAGTTCTTC.